The clone carrying this TCR beta chain was detected ten times or more. This specimen belongs to a study of T cells after yellow fever vaccination. 5'RACE template switching generated TCR cDNA, adding a universal primer site and UMIs. TCRdb recomputed calls from the 5' RACE reads with MiXCR, one row per CDR3 protein. The sample records about 310,000 distinct CDR3 sequences, roughly 3.5% being singletons. The CDR3 contains 15 residues. V lost 8 bases, J lost 0 bases, and 15 bases lay in between. The sequence came from a young man who received the YFV17D yellow fever vaccine. The sequences come from PBMCs, collected on the day of the yellow fever booster vaccination. The J gene is TRBJ2-3, the V gene TRBV12-3 or TRBV12-4, with D unclear. This chain's CDR3 is CASRRAATSTDTQYF. The DNA for the CDR3 is TGTGCCAGCCGTCGGGCGGCGACTAGCACAGATACGCAGTATTTT.